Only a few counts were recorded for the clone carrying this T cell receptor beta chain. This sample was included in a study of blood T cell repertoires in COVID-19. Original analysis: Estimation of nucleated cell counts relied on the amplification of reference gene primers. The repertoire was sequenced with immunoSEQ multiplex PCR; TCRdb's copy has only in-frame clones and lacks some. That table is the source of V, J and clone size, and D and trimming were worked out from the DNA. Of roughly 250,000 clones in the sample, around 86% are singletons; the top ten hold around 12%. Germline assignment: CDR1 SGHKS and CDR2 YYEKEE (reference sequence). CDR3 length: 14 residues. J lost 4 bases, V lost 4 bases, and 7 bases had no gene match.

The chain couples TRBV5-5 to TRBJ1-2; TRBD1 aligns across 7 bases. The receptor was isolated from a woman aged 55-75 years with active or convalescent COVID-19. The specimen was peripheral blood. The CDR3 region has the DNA TGTGCCAGCAGCCCCTTCCAGGGGGGCTATGGCTACACCTTC. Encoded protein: CASSPFQGGYGYTF.